The clone carrying this T cell receptor beta chain was counted at least ten times. Total RNA was isolated from whole blood that had not been fractionated. Individual cDNA molecules (in the library) carried attached unique molecular identifiers. Original handling: A typical sample had 95,638 TCRs, with about 20,000 to 750,000 overall. TCRdb recomputed calls from the reads with MiXCR, one row per CDR3 protein. TCRdb assigned the V and J calls; the authors' analysis was not used. In the table there are about 120,000 distinct CDR3 sequences, about 8.9% of which are singletons. The sample originates from a study of human T cells and chemical hapten exposure. Trimming pared 3 bases from V and 1 base from J, leaving 10 bases between. CDR3 size: 15 residues.

The sample consisted of whole blood. The chain recombines TRBV12-3 or TRBV12-4 with TRBJ1-5; D is unresolved. The TCR was taken from a human donor in good health. Some clones in this sample may be carry-over from other donors' samples. The CDR3 protein is CASSFRRASNQPQHF. The CDR3, as DNA: TGTGCCAGCAGTTTCCGGCGTGCGAGCAATCAGCCCCAGCATTTT.